This T cell receptor (beta chain) was sequenced in a study of neoadjuvant nivolumab and ipilimumab in lung cancer. Study conclusions and caveats: TCR richness and clonality were higher in tumors than adjacent uninvolved lung. Only a single major-pathologic-response sample was available for clonality analysis. From pretherapy to surgery, tumor richness and clonality rose with dual therapy. Resected-tumor TCR richness correlated positively with pretherapy blood richness.

Assay used: immunoSEQ multiplex PCR; TCRdb lists only in-frame clones, some missing. The sample records 8,000 to 10,000 clones, 70% to 80% being singletons. Germline values: CDR1 GTSNPN, CDR2 SVGIG (reference sequence). The CDR3 covers 12 residues. Trimming took 5 bases from V and 8 from J, leaving 15 bases between them. This clone was seen more than once but under ten times. The target antigen is unknown. The origin of this receptor is an adult with non-small cell lung cancer. The chain links TRBV30 to TRBJ1-1; TRBD1 might be the D (5 bases). Material: tumor tissue, obtained after neoadjuvant nivolumab, alone or with ipilimumab, at or shortly before surgery. CDR3: CAWGGRTREAFF. The CDR3 nucleotides read TGTGCCTGGGGGGGACGTACTCGAGAAGCTTTCTTT.